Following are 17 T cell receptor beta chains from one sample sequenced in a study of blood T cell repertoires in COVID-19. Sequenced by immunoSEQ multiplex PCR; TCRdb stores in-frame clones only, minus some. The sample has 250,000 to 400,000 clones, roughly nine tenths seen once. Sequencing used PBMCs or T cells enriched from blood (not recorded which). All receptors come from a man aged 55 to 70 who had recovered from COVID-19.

CDR3 bases: TGTGCCAGCAGTAGCAAGCTTATCGGGCAGTACTTC. This translates into CASSSKLIGQYF. The V gene is TRBV12-3 or TRBV12-4, the J gene TRBJ2-7; D remains unclear. The CDR3 totals 12 residues. With 5 bases removed from V and 9 bases from J, the gap between germline ends came to 14 bases.

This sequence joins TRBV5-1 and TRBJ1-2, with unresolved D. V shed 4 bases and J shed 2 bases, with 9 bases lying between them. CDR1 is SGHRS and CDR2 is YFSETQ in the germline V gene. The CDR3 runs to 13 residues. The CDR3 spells CASSPSTNYGYTF. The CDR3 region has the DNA TGCGCCAGCAGCCCCTCTACGAACTATGGCTACACCTTC.

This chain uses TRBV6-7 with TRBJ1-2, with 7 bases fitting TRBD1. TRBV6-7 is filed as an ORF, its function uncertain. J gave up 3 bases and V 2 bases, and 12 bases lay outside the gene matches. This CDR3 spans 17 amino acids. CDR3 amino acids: CASSYGTAAYWDYGYTF. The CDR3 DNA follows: TGTGCCAGCAGTTACGGGACAGCGGCATACTGGGACTATGGCTACACCTTC.

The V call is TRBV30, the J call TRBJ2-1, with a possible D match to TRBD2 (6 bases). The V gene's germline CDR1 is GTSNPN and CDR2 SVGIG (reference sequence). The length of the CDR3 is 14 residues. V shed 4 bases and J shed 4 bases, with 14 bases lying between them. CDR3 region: CAWMFRGLYNEQFF. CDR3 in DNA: TGTGCCTGGATGTTTAGGGGACTTTACAATGAGCAGTTCTTC. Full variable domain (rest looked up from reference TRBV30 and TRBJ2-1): SQTIHQWPATLVQPVGSPLSLECTVEGTSNPNLYWYRQAAGRGLQLLFYSVGIGQISSEVPQNLSASRPQDRQFILSSKKLLLSDSGFYLCAWMFRGLYNEQFFGPGTRLTVL.

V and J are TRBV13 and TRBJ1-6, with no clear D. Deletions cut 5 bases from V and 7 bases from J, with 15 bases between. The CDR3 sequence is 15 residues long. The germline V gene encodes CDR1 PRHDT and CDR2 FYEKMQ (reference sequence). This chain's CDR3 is CASSRQTTTNSPLHF. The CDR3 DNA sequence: TGTGCCAGCAGCCGCCAGACAACGACGAATTCACCCCTCCACTTT.

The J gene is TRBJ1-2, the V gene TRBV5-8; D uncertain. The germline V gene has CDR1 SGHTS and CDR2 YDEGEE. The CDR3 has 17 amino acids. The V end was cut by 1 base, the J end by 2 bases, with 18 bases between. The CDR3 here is CASSLSYGPGVNYGYTF. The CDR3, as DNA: TGTGCCAGCAGCTTGTCCTACGGCCCGGGAGTAAACTATGGCTACACCTTC.

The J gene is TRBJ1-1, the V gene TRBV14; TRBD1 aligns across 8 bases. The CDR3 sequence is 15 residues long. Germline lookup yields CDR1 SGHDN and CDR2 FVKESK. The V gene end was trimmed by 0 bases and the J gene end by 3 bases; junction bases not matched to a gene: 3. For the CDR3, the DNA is TGTGCCAGCAGCCAAGATCCAGGGGGCTACACTGAAGCTTTCTTT. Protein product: CASSQDPGGYTEAFF.

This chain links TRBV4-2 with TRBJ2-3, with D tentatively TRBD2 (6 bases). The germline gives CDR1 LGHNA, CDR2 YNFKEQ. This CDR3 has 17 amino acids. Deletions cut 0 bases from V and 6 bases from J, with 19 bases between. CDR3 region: CASSQDAATRFMDTQYF. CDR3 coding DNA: TGTGCCAGCAGCCAAGATGCCGCGACTAGATTTATGGATACGCAGTATTTT.

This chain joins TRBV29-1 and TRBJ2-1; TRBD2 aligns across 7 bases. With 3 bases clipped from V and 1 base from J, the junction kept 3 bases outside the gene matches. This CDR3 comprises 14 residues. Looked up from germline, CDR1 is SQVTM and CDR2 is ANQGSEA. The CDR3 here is CSVEGGSSYNEQFF. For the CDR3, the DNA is TGCAGCGTTGAGGGCGGGAGTTCCTACAATGAGCAGTTCTTC.

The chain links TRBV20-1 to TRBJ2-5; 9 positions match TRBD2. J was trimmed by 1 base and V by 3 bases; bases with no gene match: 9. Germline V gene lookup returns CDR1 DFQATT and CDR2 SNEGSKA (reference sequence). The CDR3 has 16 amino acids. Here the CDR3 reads CSASSPSGGRQETQYF. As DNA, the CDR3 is TGCAGTGCTAGTAGTCCGAGCGGGGGGCGCCAAGAGACCCAGTACTTC.

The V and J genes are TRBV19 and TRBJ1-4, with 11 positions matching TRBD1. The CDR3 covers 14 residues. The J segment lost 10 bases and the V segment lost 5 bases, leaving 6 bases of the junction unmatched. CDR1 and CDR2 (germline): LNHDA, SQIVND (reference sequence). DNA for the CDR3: TGTGCCAGTAGTGTGGGACAGGGGGTAGGAAAACTGTTTTTT. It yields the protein CASSVGQGVGKLFF.

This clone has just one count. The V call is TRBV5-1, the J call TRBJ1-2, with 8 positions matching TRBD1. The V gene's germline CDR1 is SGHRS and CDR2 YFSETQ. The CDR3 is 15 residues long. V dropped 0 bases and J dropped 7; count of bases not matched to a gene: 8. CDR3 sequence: CASSLAYGQGGGYTF. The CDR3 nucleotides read TGCGCCAGCAGCTTGGCGTATGGACAGGGCGGTGGCTACACCTTC.

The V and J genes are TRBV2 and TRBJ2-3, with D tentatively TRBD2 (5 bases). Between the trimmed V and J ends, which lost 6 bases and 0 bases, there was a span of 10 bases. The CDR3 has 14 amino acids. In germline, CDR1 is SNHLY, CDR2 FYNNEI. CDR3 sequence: CASRGLASTDTQYF. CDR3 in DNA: TGTGCCAGCAGAGGACTCGCTAGCACAGATACGCAGTATTTT. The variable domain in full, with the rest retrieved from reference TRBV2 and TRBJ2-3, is EPEVTQTPSHQVTQMGQEVILRCVPISNHLYFYWYRQILGQKVEFLVSFYNNEISEKSEIFDDQFSVERPDGSNFTLKIRSTKLEDSAMYFCASRGLASTDTQYFGPGTRLTVL.

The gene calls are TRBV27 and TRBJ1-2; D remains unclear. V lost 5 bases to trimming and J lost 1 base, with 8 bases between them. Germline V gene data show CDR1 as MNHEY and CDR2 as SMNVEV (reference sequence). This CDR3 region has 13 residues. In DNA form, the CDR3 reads TGTGCCAGCAGTAGTCAGGTTAACTATGGCTACACCTTC. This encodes CASSSQVNYGYTF.

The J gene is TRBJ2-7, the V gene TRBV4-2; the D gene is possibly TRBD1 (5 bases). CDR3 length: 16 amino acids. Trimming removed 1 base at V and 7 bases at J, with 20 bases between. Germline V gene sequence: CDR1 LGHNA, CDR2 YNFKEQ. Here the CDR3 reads CASSQVEVPRVGEQYF. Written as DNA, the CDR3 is TGTGCCAGCAGCCAAGTCGAAGTCCCCAGGGTAGGTGAGCAGTACTTC.

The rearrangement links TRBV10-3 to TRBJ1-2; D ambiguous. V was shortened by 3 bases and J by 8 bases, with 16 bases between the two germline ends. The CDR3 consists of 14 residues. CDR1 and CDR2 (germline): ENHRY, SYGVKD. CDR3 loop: CAISDSPGGSGYTF. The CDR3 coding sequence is TGTGCCATCAGTGATTCTCCGGGTGGGAGCGGCTACACCTTC.

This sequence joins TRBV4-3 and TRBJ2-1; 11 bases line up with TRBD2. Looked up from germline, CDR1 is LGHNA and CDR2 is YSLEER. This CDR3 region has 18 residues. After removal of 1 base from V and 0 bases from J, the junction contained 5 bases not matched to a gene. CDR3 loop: CASSQGSGGESSYNEQFF. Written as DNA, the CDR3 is TGCGCCAGCAGCCAAGGTAGCGGGGGGGAAAGCTCCTACAATGAGCAGTTCTTC.